This is a list of T cell receptor beta chains from one sample in a study of cytomegalovirus exposure and HLA in healthy donors. The assay was immunoSEQ multiplex PCR, and TCRdb's table has in-frame clones only and misses some. The table lists over 150,000 clones, approximately 81% of them singletons. The sample comprised PBMCs. The receptors shown here come from a man aged 30 to 45 in good health and CMV-seropositive. CDR3s include the opening cysteine and the closing phenylalanine or tryptophan. Each record gives: D gene, V gene, J gene, clone size, CDR3 protein, CDR3 DNA. A D gene is named only where the DNA matches it firmly. Some rows have no size entry. The others give once, few or many, or a class for an expanded clone.

>.|TRBV15|TRBJ2-2|.
CATSRDLAANTGELFF
TGTGCCACCAGCAGAGACCTAGCCGCGAACACCGGGGAGCTGTTTTTT
>.|TRBV6-6|TRBJ2-1|.
CASSTSSNEQFF
TGTGCCAGCAGTACTTCTAGTAATGAGCAGTTCTTC
>TRBD2|TRBV10-1|TRBJ2-5|.
CASSPGTSGGQETQYF
TGCGCCAGCAGCCCCGGGACTAGCGGGGGCCAAGAGACCCAGTACTTC
>TRBD1|TRBV5-1|TRBJ1-2|.
CASSLDRGTGGYTF
TGCGCCAGCAGCCTGGACAGGGGGACCGGCGGCTACACCTTC
>TRBD2|TRBV4-3|TRBJ2-2|.
CASSLGLAGVAGELFF
TGCGCCAGCAGCCTAGGACTAGCGGGAGTGGCCGGGGAGCTGTTTTTT
>TRBD1|TRBV7-9|TRBJ2-7|.
CSSSRDSFYEQYF
TGTTCCAGCAGCCGGGACAGCTTCTACGAGCAGTACTTC
>TRBD1|TRBV11-2|TRBJ2-1|.
CASSFGPGTADEQFF
TGTGCCAGCAGCTTCGGCCCTGGGACAGCGGATGAGCAGTTCTTC
>.|TRBV27|TRBJ2-5|.
CASSLNQGSGETQYF
TGTGCCAGCAGTTTAAATCAGGGGTCGGGGGAGACCCAGTACTTC
>TRBD1|TRBV9|TRBJ2-7|once
CASSRQGNSYEQYF
TGTGCCAGCAGCCGACAGGGGAACTCCTACGAGCAGTACTTC
>TRBD1|TRBV6-5|TRBJ1-6|.
CASSPRQGRALHF
TGTGCCAGCAGCCCACGACAGGGTCGGGCCCTCCACTTT
>TRBD1|TRBV4-3|TRBJ1-1|.
CASSQETGGGWNTEAFF
TGCGCCAGCAGCCAAGAGACAGGGGGCGGATGGAACACTGAAGCTTTCTTT
>.|TRBV2|TRBJ2-7|once
CASEDRLYEQYF
TGTGCCAGCGAGGACAGACTCTACGAGCAGTACTTC
>.|TRBV7-3|TRBJ2-2|few
CASSAQGGGVVGELFF
TGTGCCAGCAGCGCCCAAGGTGGAGGGGTGGTCGGGGAGCTGTTTTTT
>.|TRBV7-2|TRBJ2-1|.
CASSLPRADEQFF
TGTGCCAGCAGCCTCCCGAGGGCCGATGAGCAGTTCTTC
>.|TRBV18|TRBJ2-2|.
CASSPGGSTGELFF
TGTGCCAGCTCACCTGGAGGTAGTACCGGGGAGCTGTTTTTT
>.|TRBV7-9|TRBJ1-2|.
CASSLAQAGLYGYTF
TGTGCCAGCAGCTTAGCGCAGGCGGGGCTCTATGGCTACACCTTC
>TRBD2|TRBV5-1|TRBJ2-3|.
CASSLGLAGFGDTQYF
TGCGCCAGCAGCTTGGGACTAGCGGGGTTCGGAGATACGCAGTATTTT
>.|TRBV4-1|TRBJ1-5|few
CASSHQGNQPQHF
TGCGCCAGCAGCCACCAGGGAAATCAGCCCCAGCATTTT
>TRBD1|TRBV5-1|TRBJ2-3|.
CASSLAVGQGTDTQYF
TGCGCCAGCAGCTTGGCCGTAGGACAGGGCACAGATACGCAGTATTTT
>.|TRBV4-3|TRBJ2-1|.
CASSQEGGYNEQFF
TGCGCCAGCAGCCAAGAAGGGGGTTACAATGAGCAGTTCTTC
>.|TRBV5-8|TRBJ2-1|once
CASTPGVRGNEQFF
TGTGCCAGCACCCCGGGGGTACGGGGCAATGAGCAGTTCTTC
>.|TRBV2|TRBJ2-2|.
CASSTTANTGELFF
TGTGCCAGCAGCACAACAGCGAACACCGGGGAGCTGTTTTTT
>TRBD2|TRBV27|TRBJ2-2|.
CATTHEPGLAGDGSTGELFF
TGTGCCACCACACATGAACCGGGACTAGCGGGAGACGGGAGCACCGGGGAGCTGTTTTTT
>.|TRBV10-3|TRBJ1-2|once
CAIRVLGEENYGYTF
TGTGCCATCAGAGTTCTAGGGGAGGAGAACTATGGCTACACCTTC
>.|TRBV19|TRBJ2-2|.
CASTPGLGPIRGTGELFF
TGTGCCAGTACCCCGGGACTCGGTCCAATTCGGGGCACCGGGGAGCTGTTTTTT